This TCR beta chain was sequenced during a study of T cell responses to AZD1222 COVID-19 vaccine. Notes on the study in general: Among AZD1222 vaccinees, only 6 or 7 were seropositive at baseline. The donor group comprised mostly white British people and more females; the analysis possibly underestimated clonal diversity. Sampling captured repertoires only after the peak T cell response. Vaccine-associated CD4 TCRs ranged over spike, dominating at 160-218 and 743-854.

The CDR3 totals 16 residues. Germline V lookup: CDR1 SGHNT, CDR2 YYREEE (reference sequence). V lost 4 bases and J lost 2; bases outside the gene matches: 3. The data were produced by immunoSEQ multiplex PCR, yet TCRdb's version contains in-frame clones alone and is incomplete. The table records 100,000 to 130,000 clones, roughly nine tenths of them present only once. With regard to this clone: No antigen is known for it.

V is TRBV5-4 and J is TRBJ2-6; 10 bases fit TRBD1. The clonotype was recovered from an adult in good health. The input for sequencing was peripheral blood, taken on day 0 of MenACWY control vaccination. The CDR3 sequence is CASSPGQGAGANVLTF. The CDR3 DNA reads as TGTGCCAGCAGCCCCGGACAGGGGGCTGGGGCCAACGTCCTGACTTTC. Complete variable domain (other parts from reference TRBV5-4 and TRBJ2-6): ETGVTQSPTHLIKTRGQQVTLRCSSQSGHNTVSWYQQALGQGPQFIFQYYREEENGRGNFPPRFSGLQFPNYSSELNVNALELDDSALYLCASSPGQGAGANVLTFGAGSRLTVL.